This T cell receptor (beta chain) was profiled in a study of blood T cell repertoires in COVID-19. On the study more broadly: The samples span acute and convalescent COVID-19 from the United States, Italy and Spain.

The CDR3 totals 19 residues. Deletions cut 5 bases from V and 0 bases from J, with 20 bases between. Germline CDR1 SEHNR, CDR2 FQNEAQ (reference sequence). Assay: immunoSEQ multiplex PCR; the TCRdb copy retains only in-frame clones and omits some. The sample includes 200,000 to 250,000 clones, roughly 82% of them seen just once. Categorization into cohorts depended on clinical history that participants reported. Recovered status in Cohort 3 required two negative PCRs, clearance, or symptom resolution. The clonotype comes from a woman aged 45-65 years who had recovered from COVID-19. The chain combines TRBV7-9 with TRBJ2-6; tentatively, D is TRBD2 (6 bases). The sample comprised PBMCs or T cells enriched from blood (not recorded which). DNA for the CDR3: TGTGCCAGCAGCCCCACCCCGGGGACTCAACGCTCTGGGGCCAACGTCCTGACTTTC. Protein: CASSPTPGTQRSGANVLTF.